Here is one TCR beta chain with its context. This sample stems from a study of T-cell memory formation after mild COVID-19. The V and J ends lost 3 bases and 8 bases respectively, with 18 bases between them. The length of the CDR3 is 15 residues. Germline-derived CDR1 and CDR2 are SGHAT and FQNNGV. One entry per CDR3 protein results from TCRdb running MiXCR on the 5' RACE reads. The data hold 540,000 or so distinct CDR3 sequences, with around 21% observed a single time. Specimen: PBMCs or a T cell subset sorted from them (not recorded which). The receptor's source is an adult woman who had mild COVID-19 (a few samples of this study predate the infection). Cell type and time point are not known. The chain is built from TRBV11-2 and TRBJ2-3, with D perhaps TRBD2 (6 bases). CDR3 DNA sequence: TGTGCCAGCAGCTTGGGAACTAGCCTAGCGAGTACGCAGTATTTT. It encodes CASSLGTSLASTQYF.